The sequence of this T cell receptor (beta chain) was determined in a study of tumor-infiltrating lymphocytes in primary liver carcinoma. From around 0.5 ug total RNA, TCR beta cDNA was generated with a primer in the constant region. It was through three nested multiplex PCR rounds of slightly modified ARM-PCR that TCR beta libraries arose. TRBV1-TRBV30 forward and Cbeta reverse primers drove the first two roughly 10-cycle rounds. TCRdb ran MiXCR on the multiplex PCR reads and lists one entry per CDR3 protein. The sample has around 100,000 distinct CDR3 sequences, around two thirds seen once; the top ten hold 9% to 15%. Co-extraction of both nucleic acids (RNA and DNA) used roughly 18-32 mg of unsorted bulk tissue. Germline V gene sequence: CDR1 MGHRA, CDR2 YSYEKL. This CDR3 region has 14 residues. This clonotype is a singleton in its sample. One end of the junction does not line up with germline, which may come from a read error.

The sequence derives from a woman in her sixties or seventies with primary liver carcinoma and hepatitis B virus infection. The rearrangement joins TRBV4-1 to TRBJ1-2; 7 positions match TRBD1. The sample was liver tumor tissue from sampling region 2. This sample's subset: tumor region T2, inferior pole. CDR3 nucleotide sequence: TGCGCCAACAGCCGAGCAGGGGGATCCTATGGCTACACCTTC. Protein sequence: CANSRAGGSYGYTF.